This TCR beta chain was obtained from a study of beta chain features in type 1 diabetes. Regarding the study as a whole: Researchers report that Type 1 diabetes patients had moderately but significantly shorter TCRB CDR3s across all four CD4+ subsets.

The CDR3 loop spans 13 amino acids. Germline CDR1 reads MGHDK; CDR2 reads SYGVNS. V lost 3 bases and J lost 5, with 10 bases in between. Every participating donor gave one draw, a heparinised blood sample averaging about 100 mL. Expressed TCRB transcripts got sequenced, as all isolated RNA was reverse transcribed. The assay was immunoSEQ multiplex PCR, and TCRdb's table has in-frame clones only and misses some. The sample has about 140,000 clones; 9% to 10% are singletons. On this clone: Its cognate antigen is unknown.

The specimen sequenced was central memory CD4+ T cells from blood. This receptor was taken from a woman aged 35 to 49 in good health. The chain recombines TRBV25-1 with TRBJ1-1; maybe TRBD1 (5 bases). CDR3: CASSEAGGTEAFF. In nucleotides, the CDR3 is TGTGCCAGCAGTGAGGCGGGGGGAACTGAAGCTTTCTTT. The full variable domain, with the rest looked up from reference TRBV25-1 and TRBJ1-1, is EADIYQTPRYLVIGTGKKITLECSQTMGHDKMYWYQQDPGMELHLIHYSYGVNSTEKGDLSSESTVSRIRTEHFPLTLESARPSHTSQYLCASSEAGGTEAFFGQGTRLTVV.